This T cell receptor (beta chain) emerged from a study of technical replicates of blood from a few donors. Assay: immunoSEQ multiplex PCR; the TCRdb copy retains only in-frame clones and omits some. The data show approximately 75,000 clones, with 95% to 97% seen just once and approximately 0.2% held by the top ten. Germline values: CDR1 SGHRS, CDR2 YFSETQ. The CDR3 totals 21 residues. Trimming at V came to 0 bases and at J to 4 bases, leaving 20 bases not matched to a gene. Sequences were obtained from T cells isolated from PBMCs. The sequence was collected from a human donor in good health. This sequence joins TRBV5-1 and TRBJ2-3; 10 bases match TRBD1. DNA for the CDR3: TGCGCCAGCAGCTTGGCCATACTAGGGGACAGGGGAATCGGGGACGCAGATACGCAGTATTTT. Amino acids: CASSLAILGDRGIGDADTQYF. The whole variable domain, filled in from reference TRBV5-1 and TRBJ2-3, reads KAGVTQTPRYLIKTRGQQVTLSCSPISGHRSVSWYQQTPGQGLQFLFEYFSETQRNKGNFPGRFSGRQFSNSRSEMNVSTLELGDSALYLCASSLAILGDRGIGDADTQYFGPGTRLTVL.